This T cell receptor (beta chain) was recorded in a study of T cell repertoires in cytomegalovirus infection. Study information: It can be stated that public TCR beta signatures indicated CMV infection as well as a matching HLA type.

This clonotype was found many times. Its antigen is not identified. The V and J ends lost 1 base and 8 bases respectively, with 9 bases between them. This CDR3 contains 13 residues. CDR1 and CDR2 (germline): SEHNR, FQNEAQ (reference sequence). TCRdb reprocessed the reads with MiXCR, giving one entry per CDR3 protein. Of around 800,000 distinct CDR3 sequences in the sample, approximately 32% were seen once. Points from the study as a whole: Identification of carriers of CMV plus the relevant HLA was achieved through cumulative public TCR beta family frequency. In two of eight donors, the top clonotype was HLA-C-restricted CMV-specific.

This TCR was sampled from a human donor in good health (CMV status not recorded). Some clones in this sample may be carry-over from other donors' samples. Sequences were derived from cultured CD8+ T cells from PBMCs, sampled from culture after CMV antigen stimulation. The chain recombines TRBV7-9 with TRBJ2-4; D might be TRBD2 (5 bases). CDR3 protein: CASSLGGWDIQYF. The CDR3 DNA sequence: TGTGCCAGCAGCTTAGGAGGGTGGGACATTCAGTACTTC.